The 8 T cell receptor beta chains in this list originate from one sample, sequenced in a study of blood T cells in healthy people across ages. Primers used in a second PCR of roughly 7 to 12 cycles were a sample-barcoded 5' primer and a J-beta primer mix. Each CDR3 protein is one row after TCRdb ran MiXCR on the 5' RACE reads. The data hold about 930,000 distinct CDR3 sequences, with 25% to 35% observed a single time. This sample also appeared in a second study, on T cells of mothers and their children.

Material for sequencing was blood. These receptors originate from a woman aged 40 to 55 in good health.

This clonotype has more than one count but fewer than ten. The J gene is TRBJ2-7, the V gene TRBV3-1, with 7 bases aligning to TRBD2. This CDR3 contains 16 residues. J lost 4 bases, V lost 0 bases, and 9 bases had no gene match. Germline V gives CDR1 LGHDT, CDR2 YNNKEL (reference sequence). CDR3 sequence: CASSQDPAGFLYEQYF. DNA of the CDR3: TGTGCCAGCAGCCAAGATCCAGCGGGGTTTCTGTACGAGCAGTACTTC.

The chain employs TRBV12-3 or TRBV12-4 and TRBJ1-5; D possibly corresponds to TRBD1 (5 bases). This CDR3 is 12 amino acids long. V was clipped by 5 bases and J by 11 bases, with 13 bases between them. CDR3 in DNA: TGTGCCAGCAGTACGCTGACAGAGACCCAGCATTTT. Translating gives CASSTLTETQHF.

The chain carries TRBV12-3 or TRBV12-4 and TRBJ2-4; TRBD2 matches at 10 bases. The ends lost 3 bases at V and 0 bases at J; junction bases unmatched: 8. The CDR3 extends over 18 amino acids. Here the CDR3 reads CASSFLERGGRAKNIQYF. The CDR3 DNA reads TGTGCCAGCAGTTTTCTAGAGCGGGGGGGCCGAGCCAAAAACATTCAGTACTTC.

The chain joins TRBV27 to TRBJ1-6; no definite D call. V lost 10 bases, J lost 7 bases, and 14 bases lay in between. The CDR3 runs 13 residues. Germline CDR1 MNHEY, CDR2 SMNVEV (reference sequence). The CDR3 protein is CATGQGLNSPLHF. In DNA, the CDR3 is TGTGCCACAGGCCAAGGGTTAAATTCACCCCTCCACTTT.

This clonotype was picked up many times. The chain recombines TRBV5-1 with TRBJ2-1; D unresolved. V gave up 1 base and J gave up 0 bases, with 8 bases separating them. The germline CDR1 and CDR2 sequences are SGHRS and YFSETQ. This CDR3 contains 15 residues. The CDR3 DNA reads TGCGCCAGCAGCTTGAATGGAGTCTCCTACAATGAGCAGTTCTTC. Protein product: CASSLNGVSYNEQFF.

This chain uses TRBV5-1 with TRBJ2-7; tentatively, D is TRBD2 (7 bases). This CDR3 spans 15 amino acids. Germline V gives CDR1 SGHRS, CDR2 YFSETQ. The V end lost 0 bases, the J end lost 2 bases, and 12 bases lay between the germline ends. CDR3 sequence reads: CASSLDGGGTYEQYF. The CDR3 nucleotides are TGCGCCAGCAGCTTGGATGGCGGGGGCACCTACGAGCAGTACTTC.

This clonotype has more than one count but fewer than ten. Here the CDR3 reads CAIGPWGAEAFF. The CDR3, as DNA: TGTGCCATCGGTCCTTGGGGGGCTGAAGCTTTCTTT. The rearrangement links TRBV10-3 to TRBJ1-1; possible D gene TRBD1, 5 bases. Per the germline V gene, CDR1 is ENHRY and CDR2 is SYGVKD. V lost 8 bases, J lost 6 bases, and 13 bases lay in between. CDR3 length: 12 residues.

This clonotype has a count of ten or more. This sequence joins TRBV28 and TRBJ1-2, with D possibly matching TRBD1 (6 bases). The CDR3 extends over 18 amino acids. V lost 6 bases, J lost 4 bases, and 27 bases lay in between. The germline V gene encodes CDR1 MDHEN and CDR2 SYDVKM. DNA for the CDR3: TGTGCCAGCAGCCCCTTGGCGAACCAGGGGCCTACTTCCTATGGCTACACCTTC. Translation gives CASSPLANQGPTSYGYTF.